The 24 T cell receptor beta chains below come from one sample, sequenced in a study of shared clonotypes between healthy human individuals. CD8 cells classed as naive were CD45RO-negative and positively selected for CCR7, excluding terminally differentiated effector memory CD45RA+ cells. Profiled with immunoSEQ multiplex PCR; TCRdb holds only in-frame clones, not every one. The sample has more than 2 million clones; about 95% are singletons. The sample was naive CD8+ T cells sorted from blood. These TCRs come from a man aged 18 to 29 in good health.

The sample holds one count of this clone. Other DNA sequences of this sample code for an identical CDR3. V and J are TRBV9 and TRBJ2-5, with TRBD1 identical over 8 bases. This CDR3 is built from 14 residues. CDR1 SGDLS and CDR2 YYNGEE come from the germline V gene. V was clipped by 3 bases and J by 5 bases; unmatched bases: 6. The CDR3 loop reads CASSATGVVETQYF. For the CDR3, the DNA is TGTGCCAGCAGCGCGACAGGGGTTGTCGAGACCCAGTACTTC.

The chain carries TRBV27 and TRBJ2-5; 7 positions agree with TRBD2. The CDR3 totals 14 residues. The V segment lost 6 bases and the J segment 5 bases; nucleotides outside the gene matches: 9. Germline CDR1 and CDR2: MNHEY and SMNVEV (reference sequence). In DNA form, the CDR3 reads TGTGCCAGCAGACGGGAGGCGGGAGCGGAGACCCAGTACTTC. It encodes CASRREAGAETQYF.

The V call is TRBV4-1, the J call TRBJ2-1, with TRBD2 identical over 12 bases. Per the germline V gene, CDR1 is MGHRA and CDR2 is YSYEKL. V lost 6 bases, J lost 5 bases, and 2 bases stayed unmatched. The CDR3 covers 14 residues. The CDR3 nucleotides read TGCGCCAGCAGTAGACTAGCGGGGGACAATGAGCAGTTCTTC. Protein sequence: CASSRLAGDNEQFF.

The gene calls are TRBV9 and TRBJ1-6; TRBD1 matches at 9 bases. CDR3 length equals 17 residues. Looked up from germline, CDR1 is SGDLS and CDR2 is YYNGEE. The V segment lost 4 bases and the J segment 8 bases; nucleotides outside the gene matches: 13. In DNA form, the CDR3 reads TGTGCCAGCAGCTTAAGGGACAGGGAGAATTTGGATTCACCCCTCCACTTT. Its protein product is CASSLRDRENLDSPLHF. Complete variable domain (other parts from reference TRBV9 and TRBJ1-6): DSGVTQTPKHLITATGQRVTLRCSPRSGDLSVYWYQQSLDQGLQFLIQYYNGEERAKGNILERFSAQQFPDLHSELNLSSLELGDSALYFCASSLRDRENLDSPLHFGNGTRLTVT.

The chain couples TRBV5-6 to TRBJ2-5, with 9 bases fitting TRBD2. Germline CDR1 and CDR2: SGHDT and YYEEEE. The trim removed 0 bases at V and 2 bases at J, leaving 8 bases unmatched. The CDR3 has 17 residues. The CDR3 region has the DNA TGTGCCAGCAGCTTGGCCGGGCTAGCGGGATTACAAGAGACCCAGTACTTC. It codes for CASSLAGLAGLQETQYF. Complete variable domain (other parts from reference TRBV5-6 and TRBJ2-5): DAGVTQSPTHLIKTRGQQVTLRCSPKSGHDTVSWYQQALGQGPQFIFQYYEEEERQRGNFPDRFSGHQFPNYSSELNVNALLLGDSALYLCASSLAGLAGLQETQYFGPGTRLLVL.

The V and J genes are TRBV6-1 and TRBJ2-7; 9 bases align to TRBD2. Germline CDR1 is MNHNS and CDR2 is SASEGT. CDR3 length: 14 amino acids. V lost 4 bases, J lost 4 bases, and 5 bases stayed unmatched. The CDR3 bases are TGTGCCAGCAGTGCTAGCGGGACGTATTACGAGCAGTACTTC. Protein product: CASSASGTYYEQYF.

The V gene is TRBV10-3, the J gene TRBJ1-3; D unclear. CDR1 is ENHRY and CDR2 is SYGVKD in the germline V gene. The length of the CDR3 is 15 residues. V shed 10 bases and J shed 0 bases, with 16 bases lying between them. CDR3 nucleotides: TGTGCCACGAGGGAAATTTTCGTCTCTGGAAACACCATATATTTT. Its protein product is CATREIFVSGNTIYF.

The V call is TRBV6-5, the J call TRBJ1-2, with TRBD1 identical over 8 bases. Germline CDR1 and CDR2: MNHEY and SVGAGI. The V segment lost 0 bases and the J segment 6 bases; nucleotides outside the gene matches: 6. This CDR3 spans 15 amino acids. The DNA for the CDR3 is TGTGCCAGCAGTTACTCCGATGGACAGGGAGATGGCTACACCTTC. Residues: CASSYSDGQGDGYTF.

This chain links TRBV28 with TRBJ1-5, with D hard to call. The CDR3 contains 16 residues. The V end was cut by 7 bases, the J end by 1 base, with 17 bases between. Looked up from germline, CDR1 is MDHEN and CDR2 is SYDVKM. CDR3 amino acids: CASTPAREISNQPQHF. Written as DNA, the CDR3 is TGTGCCAGCACTCCGGCGAGGGAGATAAGCAATCAGCCCCAGCATTTT.

The chain uses TRBV4-1 and TRBJ2-4, with TRBD1 matching 9 bases. Germline-derived CDR1 and CDR2 are MGHRA and YSYEKL. This CDR3 contains 15 residues. Trimming at V came to 2 bases and at J to 8 bases, leaving 7 bases not matched to a gene. The CDR3 loop reads CASSQRPQGADIQYF. The CDR3 DNA reads TGCGCCAGCAGCCAAAGACCACAGGGGGCTGACATTCAGTACTTC.

This chain joins TRBV5-6 and TRBJ2-5; D might be TRBD2 (6 bases). The germline V gene has CDR1 SGHDT and CDR2 YYEEEE. Trimming pared 1 base from V and 1 base from J, leaving 11 bases between. The CDR3 loop spans 15 amino acids. In DNA, the CDR3 is TGTGCCAGCAGCTTGTGGGCTAGCGTCCAAGAGACCCAGTACTTC. Its translation: CASSLWASVQETQYF.

The chain couples TRBV20-1 to TRBJ2-5; D is possibly TRBD2 (5 bases). TRBJ2-7 explains the end of the DNA better; the J call may be wrong. Per the germline V gene, CDR1 is DFQATT and CDR2 is SNEGSKA (reference sequence). The CDR3 has 11 amino acids. CDR3 protein: CSASEGHEQYF. CDR3 in DNA: TGCAGTGCTAGTGAGGGCCACGAGCAGTACTTC.

The chain couples TRBV27 to TRBJ2-1, with 8 positions matching TRBD2. CDR1 and CDR2 (germline): MNHEY, SMNVEV (reference sequence). V lost 6 bases to trimming and J lost 1 base; unmatched junction nucleotides: 8. The CDR3 totals 16 residues. The CDR3 loop reads CASRLYERESYNEQFF. Written as DNA, the CDR3 is TGTGCCAGCAGACTTTATGAGCGGGAGTCCTACAATGAGCAGTTCTTC.

The chain uses TRBV28 and TRBJ1-5; D is possibly TRBD1 (6 bases). This CDR3 contains 13 residues. Germline assignment: CDR1 MDHEN and CDR2 SYDVKM. The V gene lost 3 bases and the J gene lost 6 bases, with 9 bases spanning the gap. The CDR3 protein is CASSLGAAQPQHF. The CDR3 DNA reads TGTGCCAGCAGTTTGGGGGCGGCTCAGCCCCAGCATTTT. Looking up the rest from reference TRBV28 and TRBJ1-5 gives the full variable domain: DVKVTQSSRYLVKRTGEKVFLECVQDMDHENMFWYRQDPGLGLRLIYFSYDVKMKEKGDIPEGYSVSREKKERFSLILESASTNQTSMYLCASSLGAAQPQHFGDGTRLSIL.

In nucleotides, the CDR3 is TGCGCCAGCAGCCCCTCCCGGGACTCGAGTTACGAGCAGTACTTC. Protein: CASSPSRDSSYEQYF. This rearrangement joins TRBV5-1 to TRBJ2-7; D might be TRBD2 (6 bases). The CDR3 is 15 residues long. Trimming left V 4 bases short and J 4 bases short, with 18 bases between. The V gene's germline CDR1 is SGHRS and CDR2 YFSETQ.

The V call is TRBV7-9, the J call TRBJ2-7; D gene uncertain. V was pared by 4 bases and J by 4 bases, with 14 bases between. Germline CDR1 reads SEHNR; CDR2 reads FQNEAQ (reference sequence). This CDR3 has 14 residues. This CDR3 is CASSSAFTPYEQYF. The CDR3 DNA sequence: TGTGCCAGCAGCTCAGCGTTCACACCATACGAGCAGTACTTC.

This chain uses TRBV10-1 with TRBJ2-2, with 8 bases fitting TRBD2. The CDR3 loop spans 15 amino acids. Germline CDR1 reads WNHNN; CDR2 reads SYGVQD (reference sequence). V shed 7 bases, J shed 5 bases, and the junction held 9 bases outside the gene matches. CDR3 in amino acids: CASIRAGAGTGELFF. The CDR3, as DNA: TGCGCCAGCATTAGAGCGGGGGCCGGGACCGGGGAGCTGTTTTTT.

This CDR3 is CASSIFQGEEQYF. In nucleotides, the CDR3 is TGTGCCAGTAGTATTTTCCAGGGTGAGGAGCAGTACTTC. The rearrangement uses TRBV19 and TRBJ2-7; the D gene is possibly TRBD1 (5 bases). Trimming took 3 bases from V and 7 from J, leaving 13 bases between them. The length of the CDR3 is 13 residues. CDR1 LNHDA and CDR2 SQIVND come from the germline V gene (reference sequence).

This clone appeared once. Other DNA sequences in the same sample also yield this CDR3. This sequence joins TRBV10-3 and TRBJ2-1; 8 nucleotides line up with TRBD2. CDR1 and CDR2 (germline): ENHRY, SYGVKD. The CDR3 contains 15 residues. V shed 3 bases and J 0 bases; nucleotides not matched to a gene: 1. The CDR3 is CAISESGSSYNEQFF. DNA of the CDR3: TGTGCCATCAGTGAAAGCGGGAGCTCCTACAATGAGCAGTTCTTC.

V gene TRBV27 combines with J gene TRBJ1-5; TRBD1 is a possible D gene (6 bases). Looked up from germline, CDR1 is MNHEY and CDR2 is SMNVEV (reference sequence). The CDR3 runs to 16 residues. Trimming left V 0 bases short and J 1 base short, with 10 bases between. The DNA of the CDR3 is TGTGCCAGCAGTTTATCAATGGGGGCAAGCAATCAGCCCCAGCATTTT. This gives the protein CASSLSMGASNQPQHF.

The rearrangement joins TRBV4-1 to TRBJ2-1, with TRBD2 identical over 7 bases. Unmatched junction bases numbered 11, after V lost 4 bases and J lost 8 bases. Germline V gene data show CDR1 as MGHRA and CDR2 as YSYEKL. The CDR3 contains 15 residues. In DNA, the CDR3 is TGCGCCAGCAGCCGCGGACTAGACCTCAACCATGAGCAGTTCTTC. Translation: CASSRGLDLNHEQFF.

CDR3 coding DNA: TGTGCCAGCAGCTTAACGTTGCAGCCCCAGCATTTT. Protein sequence: CASSLTLQPQHF. This chain uses TRBV7-9 with TRBJ1-5; no definite D call. Germline lookup yields CDR1 SEHNR and CDR2 FQNEAQ (reference sequence). V was clipped by 2 bases and J by 7 bases, with 6 bases between them. This CDR3 comprises 12 residues. The full variable domain, completed using reference TRBV7-9 and TRBJ1-5, is DTGVSQNPRHKITKRGQNVTFRCDPISEHNRLYWYRQTLGQGPEFLTYFQNEAQLEKSRLLSDRFSAERPKGSFSTLEIQRTEQGDSAMYLCASSLTLQPQHFGDGTRLSIL.

The gene calls are TRBV11-2 and TRBJ2-5; TRBD2 aligns across 15 bases. The CDR3 spans 17 residues. Trimming removed 5 bases from V and 4 bases from J; junction bases left unmatched: 8. Looked up from germline, CDR1 is SGHAT and CDR2 is FQNNGV. CDR3 residues: CASSPAEGLAGGETQYF. CDR3 nucleotides: TGTGCCAGCAGCCCCGCCGAGGGACTAGCGGGAGGAGAGACCCAGTACTTC.

This clone showed up just once. The CDR3 DNA reads as TGCGCCAGCAGCCAAGAGAAGGGGACAGCCCTCTATGGCTACACCTTC. This encodes CASSQEKGTALYGYTF. The genes are TRBV4-3 and TRBJ1-2; TRBD1 agrees at 7 bases. The CDR3 totals 16 residues. V lost 0 bases and J lost 4; bases outside the gene matches: 8. The germline CDR1 and CDR2 sequences are LGHNA and YSLEER.